The T cell receptor beta chain described here comes from a study of cytomegalovirus exposure and HLA in healthy donors. 60 Vbeta and 13 Jbeta primers were used in PCR. Clones were sequenced by immunoSEQ multiplex PCR, and TCRdb holds only the in-frame ones, with some missing. In the table there are around 130,000 clones, about 85% of which are singletons. In its sample, this clone was seen once. Its target is unknown. Germline CDR1 SEHNR, CDR2 FQNEAQ (reference sequence). V dropped 0 bases and J dropped 8 bases, with 13 bases sitting between them. The CDR3 totals 14 residues. Study-level findings and limits: CMV serostatus was the only immune exposure information that was available.

The sample was PBMCs. V usage is TRBV7-9 and J usage is TRBJ1-2, with D possibly matching TRBD1 (6 bases). The TCR sequence derives from a boy between 10 and 17 years old in good health and CMV-seronegative. The CDR3: CASSLAIQGYGYTF. The CDR3 DNA reads as TGTGCCAGCAGCTTAGCGATACAGGGTTACGGCTACACCTTC.